One and the same sample provided the 28 T cell receptor beta chains below, sequenced in a study of T cell responses to AZD1222 COVID-19 vaccine. Sequencing used immunoSEQ multiplex PCR; TCRdb keeps in-frame clones, though not all of them. This sample has about 150,000 clones, with about nine tenths found just once. This sample comprised peripheral blood, obtained on day 0 of AZD1222 vaccination. Every receptor here comes from an adult in good health.

The rearrangement links TRBV19 to TRBJ1-1, with a tentative D call TRBD1 (6 bases). The CDR3 runs 11 residues. The germline gives CDR1 LNHDA, CDR2 SQIVND (reference sequence). Here the CDR3 reads CATGGVAEAFF. CDR3 in DNA: TGTGCTACCGGGGGCGTTGCTGAAGCTTTCTTT.

The CDR3: CATSPQRKETQYF. The CDR3 DNA reads TGTGCCACCAGCCCCCAGAGGAAAGAGACCCAGTACTTC. The genes are TRBV15 and TRBJ2-5; unclear D gene. The V end was cut by 5 bases, the J end by 3 bases, with 10 bases between. Per germline, CDR1 LNHNV and CDR2 YYDKDF (reference sequence). This CDR3 region has 13 residues.

The chain uses TRBV5-4 and TRBJ2-1, with 11 bases that match TRBD2. The CDR3 is 18 residues long. CDR1 and CDR2 (germline): SGHNT, YYREEE (reference sequence). V shed 4 bases, J shed 9 bases, and the junction held 18 bases outside the gene matches. The CDR3 sequence: CASSINFLAGGLYGEQFF. The DNA for the CDR3 is TGTGCCAGCAGCATTAATTTCCTAGCGGGAGGCCTCTATGGTGAGCAGTTCTTC.

This clone showed up just once. The chain links TRBV14 to TRBJ1-1; D perhaps matches TRBD1 (6 bases). V was clipped by 2 bases and J by 7 bases, with 11 bases between them. This CDR3 comprises 13 residues. Germline assignment: CDR1 SGHDN and CDR2 FVKESK. CDR3 sequence: CASSQQGLGEAFF. The CDR3, as DNA: TGTGCCAGCAGCCAACAGGGGTTGGGTGAAGCTTTCTTT.

The chain employs TRBV10-3 and TRBJ1-6; the D gene is possibly TRBD1 (6 bases). With 0 bases removed from V and 4 bases from J, the gap between germline ends came to 10 bases. The CDR3 runs 16 residues. In germline, CDR1 is ENHRY, CDR2 SYGVKD. Here the CDR3 DNA reads TGTGCCATCAGTGAGTCGTGGACAGTTTATAATTCACCCCTCCACTTT. It translates to CAISESWTVYNSPLHF.

The gene calls are TRBV4-3 and TRBJ1-5; TRBD1 might be the D (5 bases). In germline, CDR1 is LGHNA, CDR2 YSLEER. The CDR3 consists of 15 residues. V was trimmed by 0 bases and J by 8 bases, leaving 14 bases between them. CDR3 loop: CASSQDAGEGKPQHF. DNA of the CDR3: TGCGCCAGCAGCCAAGACGCCGGGGAGGGGAAGCCCCAGCATTTT.

The chain employs TRBV2 and TRBJ2-1; 7 bases are a match to TRBD1. In germline, CDR1 is SNHLY, CDR2 FYNNEI. This CDR3 comprises 14 residues. The ends lost 7 bases at V and 8 bases at J; junction bases unmatched: 11. This CDR3 is CASTKGRGPDEQFF. CDR3 bases: TGTGCCAGCACCAAAGGAAGGGGGCCAGATGAGCAGTTCTTC.

The V gene is TRBV30, the J gene TRBJ1-1; D call uncertain. CDR1 is GTSNPN, CDR2 SVGIG, per germline (reference sequence). The ends were cut back, 4 bases at V and 4 bases at J, with 7 bases in the middle. CDR3 size: 11 residues. CDR3 sequence reads: CAWTEATEAFF. Here the CDR3 DNA reads TGTGCCTGGACGGAGGCCACTGAAGCTTTCTTT.

The chain couples TRBV10-3 to TRBJ2-1; 9 nucleotides align to TRBD2. The germline CDR1 and CDR2 sequences are ENHRY and SYGVKD. V was clipped by 0 bases and J by 7 bases; unmatched bases: 7. This CDR3 contains 16 residues. This CDR3 reads CAISESASGIGNEQFF. CDR3 DNA sequence: TGTGCCATCAGTGAGTCAGCTAGCGGGATCGGTAATGAGCAGTTCTTC.

The gene calls are TRBV29-1 and TRBJ1-2; D is uncertain. Trimming cost V 0 bases and J 5 bases, with 19 bases left between them. CDR3 length: 16 amino acids. Germline CDR1 reads SQVTM; CDR2 reads ANQGSEA. The DNA of the CDR3 is TGCAGCGTTGAAGAGCACGGTGGAGGATCGGGGTATGGCTACACCTTC. Translation gives CSVEEHGGGSGYGYTF.

The chain employs TRBV7-9 and TRBJ2-1; D is unresolved. The CDR3 extends over 12 amino acids. V was trimmed by 7 bases and J by 7 bases, leaving 11 bases between them. Germline V gene lookup returns CDR1 SEHNR and CDR2 FQNEAQ (reference sequence). CDR3 protein: CASTLRKNEQFF. CDR3 bases: TGTGCCAGCACCCTAAGGAAGAATGAGCAGTTCTTC.

This chain joins TRBV11-3 and TRBJ2-7, with D maybe TRBD2 (5 bases). This CDR3 is built from 14 residues. Germline V gives CDR1 SGHNT, CDR2 YENEEA. The V end was cut by 1 base, the J end by 0 bases, with 7 bases between. CDR3 coding DNA: TGTGCCAGCAGCTTAGGAGGACTCTCCTACGAGCAGTACTTC. Its translation: CASSLGGLSYEQYF. Using reference TRBV11-3 and TRBJ2-7 for the parts outside the CDR3, the full variable domain is EAGVVQSPRYKIIEKKQPVAFWCNPISGHNTLYWYLQNLGQGPELLIRYENEEAVDDSQLPKDRFSAERLKGVDSTLKIQPAELGDSAVYLCASSLGGLSYEQYFGPGTRLTVT.

This clone was seen only a few times. V usage is TRBV27 and J usage is TRBJ1-2; maybe TRBD1 (5 bases). V lost 7 bases and J 0 bases, leaving 21 bases between the germline ends. Per germline, CDR1 MNHEY and CDR2 SMNVEV (reference sequence). The CDR3 contains 17 residues. CDR3 in amino acids: CASTPRGPNIANYGYTF. The CDR3 DNA reads as TGTGCCAGCACCCCCCGGGGACCGAATATTGCTAACTATGGCTACACCTTC.

The V call is TRBV15, the J call TRBJ2-3; 11 positions agree with TRBD2. The CDR3 is 16 amino acids. V dropped 0 bases and J dropped 3; count of bases not matched to a gene: 2. Germline CDR1 and CDR2: LNHNV and YYDKDF (reference sequence). The CDR3 is CATSREASGRTDTQYF. The CDR3 DNA follows: TGTGCCACCAGCAGAGAGGCTAGCGGGAGGACAGATACGCAGTATTTT.

This clone was seen just once. The CDR3 reads CASSLAWANLNTGELFF. In DNA form, the CDR3 reads TGCGCCAGCAGCTTGGCGTGGGCAAACTTAAACACCGGGGAGCTGTTTTTT. This chain links TRBV5-1 with TRBJ2-2; D uncertain. V was trimmed by 0 bases and J by 2 bases, leaving 14 bases between them. Germline lookup yields CDR1 SGHRS and CDR2 YFSETQ. This CDR3 comprises 17 residues. Complete variable domain (other parts from reference TRBV5-1 and TRBJ2-2): KAGVTQTPRYLIKTRGQQVTLSCSPISGHRSVSWYQQTPGQGLQFLFEYFSETQRNKGNFPGRFSGRQFSNSRSEMNVSTLELGDSALYLCASSLAWANLNTGELFFGEGSRLTVL.

The CDR3 here is CASSYRGNNEQFF. DNA for the CDR3: TGTGCCAGCAGCTACAGGGGAAACAATGAGCAGTTCTTC. This chain links TRBV4-2 with TRBJ2-1; 7 bases are a match to TRBD1. The CDR3 runs 13 residues. Germline CDR1 reads LGHNA; CDR2 reads YNFKEQ. V shed 5 bases and J 5 bases; nucleotides not matched to a gene: 3.

The chain uses TRBV7-3 and TRBJ1-1, with TRBD1 as a possible D gene (5 bases). V was trimmed by 5 bases and J by 1 base, leaving 8 bases between them. The CDR3 extends over 13 amino acids. Germline CDR1 and CDR2: SGHTA and FQGTGA. The CDR3 DNA follows: TGTGCCAGCAGCACAACAGGGAACACTGAAGCTTTCTTT. It yields the protein CASSTTGNTEAFF.

This sequence joins TRBV7-8 and TRBJ2-2; D is uncertain. With 4 bases removed from V and 6 bases from J, the gap between germline ends came to 9 bases. The CDR3 is 13 amino acids. The germline V gene encodes CDR1 SGHVS and CDR2 FQNEAQ. In DNA form, the CDR3 reads TGTGCCAGCAGCTCCCAATCGTCCGGGGAGCTGTTTTTT. This translates into CASSSQSSGELFF.

The CDR3 loop reads CASGVRDTTNSPLHF. As DNA, the CDR3 is TGTGCCAGCGGAGTCCGGGACACCACTAATTCACCCCTCCACTTT. The genes are TRBV28 and TRBJ1-6, with a weak D call TRBD1 (6 bases). Trimming pared 8 bases from V and 6 bases from J, leaving 17 bases between. There are 15 residues in the CDR3. From germline, CDR1 is MDHEN and CDR2 SYDVKM.

The chain is built from TRBV6-5 and TRBJ2-2; the match to TRBD1 covers 7 bases. The ends lost 7 bases at V and 4 bases at J; junction bases unmatched: 6. Looked up from germline, CDR1 is MNHEY and CDR2 is SVGAGI. The CDR3 covers 14 residues. The CDR3 is CASTVNRGTGELFF. The CDR3, as DNA: TGTGCCAGCACGGTGAACAGGGGCACCGGGGAGCTGTTTTTT.

The chain employs TRBV2 and TRBJ1-2, with 7 positions matching TRBD1. CDR3 length: 15 amino acids. From germline, CDR1 is SNHLY and CDR2 FYNNEI. J was trimmed by 3 bases and V by 6 bases; bases with no gene match: 10. The CDR3 nucleotides read TGTGCCAGCAGGGCAGGGGGACTACTAGACTATGGCTACACCTTC. It codes for CASRAGGLLDYGYTF.

The rearrangement uses TRBV5-1 and TRBJ2-7; perhaps TRBD2 as D (6 bases). This CDR3 spans 14 amino acids. Germline V lookup: CDR1 SGHRS, CDR2 YFSETQ. Trimming shortened V by 4 bases and J by 5 bases, and 16 bases separated the two germline ends. The chain's CDR3 is CASSRGLSGDEQYF. For the CDR3, the DNA is TGCGCCAGCAGCAGGGGACTTTCAGGTGACGAGCAGTACTTC.

V gene TRBV10-3 combines with J gene TRBJ2-7; no clear D gene. The CDR3 is 11 amino acids. V was pared by 3 bases and J by 6 bases, with 6 bases between. Germline CDR1 reads ENHRY; CDR2 reads SYGVKD. The CDR3 DNA is TGTGCCATCAGTGAATGGAGCGAGCAGTACTTC. Translation gives CAISEWSEQYF.

The chain links TRBV19 to TRBJ2-5, with 9 bases fitting TRBD1. The V segment lost 3 bases and the J segment 2 bases; nucleotides outside the gene matches: 4. Germline V gene lookup returns CDR1 LNHDA and CDR2 SQIVND (reference sequence). This CDR3 has 15 residues. The CDR3 protein is CASSIDRGGQETQYF. The CDR3 DNA reads TGTGCCAGTAGTATTGACAGGGGGGGACAAGAGACCCAGTACTTC.

This clone was detected a few times. The chain is built from TRBV28 and TRBJ2-7, with 13 bases identical to TRBD2. Per the germline V gene, CDR1 is MDHEN and CDR2 is SYDVKM. This CDR3 spans 17 amino acids. V gave up 3 bases and J gave up 3 bases; unmatched junction bases: 8. DNA of the CDR3: TGTGCCAGCAGTTTGTCCGGAACTAGCGGGAGGGGCTACGAGCAGTACTTC. Its protein product is CASSLSGTSGRGYEQYF.

This clone was counted once. CDR3 protein: CASSQEVVRDTQYF. CDR3 DNA sequence: TGCGCCAGCAGCCAAGAGGTAGTTAGGGATACGCAGTATTTT. The chain has TRBV4-1 and TRBJ2-3; D gene uncertain. In germline, CDR1 is MGHRA, CDR2 YSYEKL. Trimming removed 0 bases from V and 6 bases from J, with 10 bases in between. The CDR3 is made up of 14 amino acids.

The CDR3 spells CASSEASFGNQPQHF. CDR3 coding DNA: TGTGCCAGCAGTGAAGCTTCCTTTGGCAATCAGCCCCAGCATTTT. This chain connects TRBV6-1 to TRBJ1-5; D is unclear. Trimming removed 0 bases at V and 2 bases at J, with 8 bases between. This CDR3 region has 15 residues. Per germline, CDR1 MNHNS and CDR2 SASEGT.

The V gene is TRBV4-3, the J gene TRBJ1-3, with a weak D call TRBD1 (5 bases). The germline gives CDR1 LGHNA, CDR2 YSLEER. Trimming stripped 1 base from V and 0 bases from J, with 10 bases between. This CDR3 is 16 amino acids long. The CDR3 loop reads CASSQGTLTSGNTIYF. DNA for the CDR3: TGCGCCAGCAGCCAAGGGACATTAACCTCTGGAAACACCATATATTTT.